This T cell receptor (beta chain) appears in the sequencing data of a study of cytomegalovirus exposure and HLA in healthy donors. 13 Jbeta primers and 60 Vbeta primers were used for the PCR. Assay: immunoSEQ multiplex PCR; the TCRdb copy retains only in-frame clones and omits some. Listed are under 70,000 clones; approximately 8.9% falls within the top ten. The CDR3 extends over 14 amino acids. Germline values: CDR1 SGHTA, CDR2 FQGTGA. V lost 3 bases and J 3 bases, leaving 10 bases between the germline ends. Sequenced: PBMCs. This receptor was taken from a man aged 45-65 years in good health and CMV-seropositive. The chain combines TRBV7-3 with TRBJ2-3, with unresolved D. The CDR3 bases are TGTGCCAGCAGCTTGGGTCTAGGAACAGATACGCAGTATTTT. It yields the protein CASSLGLGTDTQYF.